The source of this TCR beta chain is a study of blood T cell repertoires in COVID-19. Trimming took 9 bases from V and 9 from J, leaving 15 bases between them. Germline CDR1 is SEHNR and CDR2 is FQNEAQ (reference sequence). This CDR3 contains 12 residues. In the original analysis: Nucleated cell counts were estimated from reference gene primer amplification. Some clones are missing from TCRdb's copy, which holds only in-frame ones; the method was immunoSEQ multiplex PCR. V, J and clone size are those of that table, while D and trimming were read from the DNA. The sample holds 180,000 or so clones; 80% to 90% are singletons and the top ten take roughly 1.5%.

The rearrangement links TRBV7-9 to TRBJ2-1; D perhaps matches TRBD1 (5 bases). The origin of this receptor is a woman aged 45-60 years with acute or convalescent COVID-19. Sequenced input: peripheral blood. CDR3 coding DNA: TGTGCCAGTTCCTCAACAGGAATTGAGCAGTTCTTC. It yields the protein CASSSTGIEQFF.